Listed below are T cell receptor beta chains from one sample, sequenced in a study of T cells in Graves' hyperthyroidism and ophthalmopathy. TCRdb processed the multiplex PCR reads anew with MiXCR; each CDR3 protein has one entry. The sample records fewer than 250,000 distinct CDR3 sequences, about a sixth being singletons. The material sequenced was blood. All receptors derive from a woman aged 18 to 35 with Graves' ophthalmopathy. The CDR3 runs from the conserved cysteine through the conserved F or W. D genes are given only for firm matches. A row's size may be missing; if present it is once, few, many or a size class.

J gene	clone size	V gene	D gene	CDR3 length	CDR3 DNA	CDR3 protein
TRBJ2-7	many	TRBV5-8	TRBD1	14	TGTGCCAGCAGCCACCGGGACAGGGAGTACGAGCAGTACTTC	CASSHRDREYEQYF
TRBJ2-1	many	TRBV28	TRBD2	16	TGTGCCAGCAGCCCAGCCACTAGCGGGGCAAACAATGAGCAGTTCTTC	CASSPATSGANNEQFF
TRBJ2-7	many	TRBV10-2	TRBD2	17	TGCGCCAGCAGTGAGTCCCGACTAGCGGGGGGCCTCTACGAGCAGTACTTC	CASSESRLAGGLYEQYF
TRBJ1-2	many	TRBV3-1	.	16	TGTGCCAGCAGCCAGGGGATGCGGGGGAGGAACTATGGCTACACCTTC	CASSQGMRGRNYGYTF
TRBJ2-7	many	TRBV20-1	.	15	TGCAGTGCTAGCGGTGTGGGGGGTCCGTCCTACGAGCAGTACTTC	CSASGVGGPSYEQYF
TRBJ2-1	many	TRBV5-1	.	13	TGCGTTTCCCGGGGGGACACCTACAATGAGCAGTTCTTC	CVSRGDTYNEQFF
TRBJ2-3	many	TRBV19	.	12	TGTGCCAGTAGTACAGGTCCAGATACGCAGTATTTT	CASSTGPDTQYF
TRBJ1-1	many	TRBV6-1	TRBD1	18	TGTGCCAGCAGTCGACCCCGGACAGGGGGTTTCGTGAACACTGAAGCTTTCTTT	CASSRPRTGGFVNTEAFF
TRBJ1-3	many	TRBV18	.	14	TGTGCCAGCTCAGCCCAGGGCACTGGAAACACCATATATTTT	CASSAQGTGNTIYF
TRBJ1-2	many	TRBV15	.	14	TGTGCCACCAGCAGAGATCGAACACGGGCGCCCTACACCTTC	CATSRDRTRAPYTF
TRBJ2-7	.	TRBV7-3	TRBD1	18	TGTGCCAGCAGCTCAGTCCCGGGACAGGGTAGGGCGTACAACGAGCAGTACTTC	CASSSVPGQGRAYNEQYF
TRBJ1-2	many	TRBV5-8	TRBD1	15	TGTGCCAGCAGCTACGGGACAGGGGGGGGCTATGGCTACACCTTC	CASSYGTGGGYGYTF
TRBJ1-1	many	TRBV10-3	.	16	TGTGCCATCAGTGCACGTTCGGGGGGGGCGAACACTGAAGCTTTCTTT	CAISARSGGANTEAFF